Listed here are 9 T cell receptor beta chains from one sample, sequenced in a study of cytomegalovirus exposure and HLA in healthy donors. 60 Vbeta and 13 Jbeta primers were used in PCR. Some clones are missing from TCRdb's copy, which holds only in-frame ones; the method was immunoSEQ multiplex PCR. Recorded for this sample: around 210,000 clones. Specimen: PBMCs. The receptors were sampled from a woman in her 30s in good health and CMV-seropositive.

The J gene is TRBJ2-7, the V gene TRBV2, with D hard to call. Germline V CDR1 and CDR2: SNHLY, FYNNEI. The CDR3 contains 10 residues. The ends were cut back, 7 bases at V and 4 bases at J, with 5 bases in the middle. CDR3 sequence (DNA): TGTGCCAGCACCGTGTACGAGCAGTACTTC. This translates into CASTVYEQYF.

The rearrangement links TRBV11-2 to TRBJ2-5, with TRBD2 matching 9 bases. The CDR3 is 14 amino acids. Germline loops: CDR1 SGHAT, CDR2 FQNNGV. J was trimmed by 3 bases and V by 4 bases; bases with no gene match: 3. The CDR3 DNA reads TGTGCCAGCAGCTCCTGGACTAGCGAAGAGACCCAGTACTTC. This gives the protein CASSSWTSEETQYF.

The J gene is TRBJ2-1, the V gene TRBV27, with 7 bases matching TRBD1. With V trimmed by 6 bases and J by 5 bases, 10 bases remained unmatched. The length of the CDR3 is 15 residues. CDR1 is MNHEY and CDR2 is SMNVEV in the germline V gene (reference sequence). The CDR3 region has the DNA TGTGCCAGCAGGGTAACAGGGGTGGGAAACAATGAGCAGTTCTTC. This sequence encodes CASRVTGVGNNEQFF.

As concerns this clone: At one boundary the junction diverges from the germline segment, which might be a read error. The gene calls are TRBV11-2 and TRBJ2-3, with D tentatively TRBD2 (5 bases). Germline V lookup: CDR1 SGHAT, CDR2 FQNNGV. The CDR3 loop spans 14 amino acids. The CDR3 DNA reads TGCTCATCAGCTGTACTAGTCGGCACAGATACGCAGTATTTT. This translates into CSSAVLVGTDTQYF.

V is TRBV5-1 and J is TRBJ1-1, with D unclear. CDR1 is SGHRS and CDR2 is YFSETQ in the germline V gene. Trimming pared 0 bases from V and 0 bases from J, leaving 9 bases between. The CDR3 spans 15 residues. Here the CDR3 DNA reads TGCGCCAGCAGCTTGGACACAACCATGAACACTGAAGCTTTCTTT. As protein: CASSLDTTMNTEAFF.

V usage is TRBV9 and J usage is TRBJ2-1, with 11 bases matching TRBD2. Trimming removed 0 bases from V and 3 bases from J; junction bases left unmatched: 2. Germline V CDR1 and CDR2: SGDLS, YYNGEE. This CDR3 spans 16 amino acids. The DNA for the CDR3 is TGTGCCAGCAGCGTAGTAGGGACTAGCGGCTACAATGAGCAGTTCTTC. Translation: CASSVVGTSGYNEQFF.

The V call is TRBV7-2, the J call TRBJ2-5; 10 bases match TRBD2. The V and J ends lost 5 bases and 4 bases, in that order; junction bases with no gene match: 16. Looked up from germline, CDR1 is SGHTA and CDR2 is FQGNSA. The CDR3 contains 18 residues. CDR3 region: CASSPLGLAESRGETQYF. The CDR3 DNA reads as TGTGCCAGCAGCCCCCTAGGACTAGCGGAATCACGGGGAGAGACCCAGTACTTC.

The chain combines TRBV4-1 with TRBJ1-4; 9 bases are shared with TRBD1. This CDR3 contains 15 residues. V was clipped by 4 bases and J by 7 bases; unmatched bases: 7. CDR1 and CDR2 (germline): MGHRA, YSYEKL. CDR3 DNA sequence: TGCGCCAGCAGCCGTACAGGGGGCGCGGGTGAAAAACTGTTTTTT. Residues: CASSRTGGAGEKLFF.

J is TRBJ1-5 and V is TRBV4-1; D is perhaps TRBD1 (6 bases). Trimming shortened V by 4 bases and J by 7 bases, and 17 bases separated the two germline ends. This CDR3 region has 15 residues. CDR1 and CDR2 from the germline V gene are MGHRA and YSYEKL. CDR3 region: CASSLLLQGRQPQHF. The CDR3 coding sequence is TGCGCCAGCAGCCTCTTACTACAGGGCCGGCAGCCCCAGCATTTT.